This T cell receptor beta chain was observed in a study of human T cells and chemical hapten exposure (dated by TCRdb to 2020 to 2023). Notes on the research overall: For sensitization, 2% DPC in acetone was applied to a roughly 2 cm by roughly 2 cm area of upper inner arm skin. Blood samples were taken from patients before sensitization (week 0) and then at 2, 6 and about 24 weeks after DPC sensitization. Libraries were combined into a pool for sequencing, and differences in TCR yield between samples came mainly from small differences in library volumes within the pool. The patient cohort, mostly female, included alopecia areata with under or over 50% scalp involvement, alopecia totalis and alopecia universalis. Peripheral blood TCR repertoire changes were tracked in vivo in alopecia patients during primary and secondary sensitization to the hapten diphenylcyclopropenone (DPC). About 30 alopecia patients provided blood for TCR sequencing at one to four time points (pre-sensitization, 2, 6 and 24 weeks). Patch tests used Finn chambers with 0.01% DPC on the upper back, scored after 6 days by International Contact Dermatitis Research Group standards. Throughout the study period of around 24 weeks, patients also received therapeutic DPC doses to the scalp every week. What the study reported, not specific to this receptor: Repeated subsampling changed both the strength of the expansion versus patch-test correlation and the threshold at which that correlation became significant. Patch test score correlated positively with the number of PT1 expanded TCRs, reaching significance at thresholds 8, 16 and 32 but not at 4. The number of TCRs above 1 in 1000 frequency did not change with DPC sensitization; there was no evidence of global repertoire structure alterations. Compared with pre-sensitization or healthy control sets, expanded TCRs formed significantly more large CDR3 similarity clusters, which is consistent with antigen-driven responses. Alopecia, a presumed autoimmune disease, was present in all patients, so the immune response of the patients might differ from that of healthy individuals.

Trimming at the junction amounts to 4 bases on V and 0 bases on J, and the germline ends lie 5 bases apart. Reading the germline V gene gives CDR1 SGHRS and CDR2 YFSETQ. The CDR3 spans 12 residues, from the cysteine through the phenylalanine. Only the CDR3 region is kept as DNA, spanning 36 bases read in frame from base 1. Receptors were amplified or captured by RACE. The reads were generated on a NextSeq 500. During library preparation, unique molecular identifiers were attached to individual cDNA molecules so that TCRs could be counted quantitatively and reproducibly. Each blood RNA sample was used to sequence both TCR alpha and TCR beta chains. Concerning the study's data processing: The median number of TCRs per sample was approximately 93,000, ranging from roughly 23,224 to 690,600. The Decombinator software suite was used to annotate the V, J and CDR3 of the TCR reads. Every sample was subsampled to the same number of TCRs (28,000) for the PS versus PT1 abundance plots. TCRs were defined as expanded if absent before sensitization and observed at least eight times at the 2-week time point. TCRdb ran its own pipeline on the public reads, namely fastp trimming at Q25 and MiXCR clone calling, and kept in-frame beta chains. Here each entry gathers all rows of one CDR3 protein and keeps the most common genes and DNA. The V and J calls shown here were made by TCRdb, not taken from the authors' results. Recorded for this sample are approximately 75,000 distinct CDR3 sequences; approximately 9% of them occurred a single time. The ten largest clonotypes hold approximately 3.4% of the sample.

In the paper's terms, the time point label means: patch test 2, 6 weeks after DPC sensitization. The treatment or condition label on this specimen signifies: therapeutic diphenylcyclopropenone sensitization with weekly scalp DPC. At every patch-test visit, the blood draw took place before the patch test was put on. Patients were eligible if aged 18 to 70, diagnosed with alopecia and judged suitable for DPC therapy, and pregnant patients were excluded. Total RNA was isolated from unfractionated whole blood collected in Tempus Blood RNA tubes. This clonotype was seen a few times. There is no known antigen for this receptor. No quality values exist for individual bases; no much larger clone is one base distant.

The clonotype was recovered from a woman aged 50 to 60 with alopecia areata. Some clones in this sample may be carry-over from other donors' samples. The material sequenced was whole blood, taken in connection with sensitization to the hapten diphenylcyclopropenone (DPC). Rearrangement joined TRBV5-1 to TRBJ2-7; no D gene is confidently identified. The DNA sequence reads TGCGCCAGCAGCACCAACTCCTACGAGCAGTACTTC. Its protein reads: CASSTNSYEQYF.